Many counts were recorded for the clone carrying this TCR beta chain. Its antigen is as yet unknown. Deletions cut 1 base from V and 6 bases from J, with 10 bases between. The CDR3 covers 14 residues. This sample was included in a study of response to subunit inactivated influenza vaccine. Study results and caveats: Authors suggested few new T cells are recruited by each seasonal influenza vaccination.

TCRdb used MiXCR to reprocess the RT-PCR reads, holding one entry per CDR3 protein. The data show roughly 780,000 distinct CDR3 sequences, around 18% seen once. This rearrangement joins TRBV12-3 or TRBV12-4 to TRBJ1-5, with a possible D match to TRBD1 (6 bases). The input for sequencing was PBMCs from blood, taken 4 to 6 days after vaccination. The sequence was obtained from a man in his forties or fifties who received an inactivated influenza vaccine. The CDR3 loop is CASSLVRGSQPQHF. The CDR3 DNA sequence: TGTGCCAGCAGTTTAGTCAGGGGAAGTCAGCCCCAGCATTTT.